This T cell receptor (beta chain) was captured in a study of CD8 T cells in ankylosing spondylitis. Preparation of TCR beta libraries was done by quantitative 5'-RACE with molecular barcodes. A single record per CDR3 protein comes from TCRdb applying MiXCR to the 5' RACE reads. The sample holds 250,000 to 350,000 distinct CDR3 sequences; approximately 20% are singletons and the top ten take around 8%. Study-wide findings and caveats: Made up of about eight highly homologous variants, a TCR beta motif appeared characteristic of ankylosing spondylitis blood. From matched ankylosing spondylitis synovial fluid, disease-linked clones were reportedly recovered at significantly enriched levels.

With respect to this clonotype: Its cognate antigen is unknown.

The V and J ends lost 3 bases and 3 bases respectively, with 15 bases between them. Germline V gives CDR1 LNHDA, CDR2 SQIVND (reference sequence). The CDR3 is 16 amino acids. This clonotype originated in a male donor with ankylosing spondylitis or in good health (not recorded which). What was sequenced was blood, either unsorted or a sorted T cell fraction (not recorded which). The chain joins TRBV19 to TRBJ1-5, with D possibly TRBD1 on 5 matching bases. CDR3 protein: CASSILGAGVNQPQHF. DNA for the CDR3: TGTGCCAGTAGTATCCTAGGGGCGGGTGTCAATCAGCCCCAGCATTTT. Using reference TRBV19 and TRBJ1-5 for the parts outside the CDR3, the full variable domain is DGGITQSPKYLFRKEGQNVTLSCEQNLNHDAMYWYRQDPGQGLRLIYYSQIVNDFQKGDIAEGYSVSREKKESFPLTVTSAQKNPTAFYLCASSILGAGVNQPQHFGDGTRLSIL.